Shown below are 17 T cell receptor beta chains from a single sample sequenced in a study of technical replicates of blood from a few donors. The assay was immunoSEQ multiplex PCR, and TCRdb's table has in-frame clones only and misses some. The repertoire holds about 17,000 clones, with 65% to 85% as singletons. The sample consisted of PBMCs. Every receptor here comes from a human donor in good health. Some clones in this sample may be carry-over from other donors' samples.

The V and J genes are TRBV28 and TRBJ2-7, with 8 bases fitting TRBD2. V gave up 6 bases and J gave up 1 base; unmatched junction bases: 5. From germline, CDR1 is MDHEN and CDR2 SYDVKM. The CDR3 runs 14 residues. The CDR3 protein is CASRGASGSYEQYF. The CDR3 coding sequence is TGTGCCAGCAGGGGCGCTAGCGGGTCCTACGAGCAGTACTTC.

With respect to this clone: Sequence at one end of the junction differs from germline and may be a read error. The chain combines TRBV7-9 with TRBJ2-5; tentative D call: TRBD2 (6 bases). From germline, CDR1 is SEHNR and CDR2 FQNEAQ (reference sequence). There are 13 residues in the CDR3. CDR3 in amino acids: CASSPSRGTGPNF. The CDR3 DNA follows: TGTGCCAGCAGCCCCTCCCGGGGGACCGGACCCAACTTC.

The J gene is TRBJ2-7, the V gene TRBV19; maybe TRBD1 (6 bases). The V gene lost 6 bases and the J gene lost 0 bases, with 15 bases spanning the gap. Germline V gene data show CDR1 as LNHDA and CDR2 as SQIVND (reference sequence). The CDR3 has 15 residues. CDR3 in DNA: TGTGCCAGTAGGAGAACCGGCAGGGGCTCCTACGAGCAGTACTTC. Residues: CASRRTGRGSYEQYF. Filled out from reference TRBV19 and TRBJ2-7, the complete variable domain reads DGGITQSPKYLFRKEGQNVTLSCEQNLNHDAMYWYRQDPGQGLRLIYYSQIVNDFQKGDIAEGYSVSREKKESFPLTVTSAQKNPTAFYLCASRRTGRGSYEQYFGPGTRLTVT.

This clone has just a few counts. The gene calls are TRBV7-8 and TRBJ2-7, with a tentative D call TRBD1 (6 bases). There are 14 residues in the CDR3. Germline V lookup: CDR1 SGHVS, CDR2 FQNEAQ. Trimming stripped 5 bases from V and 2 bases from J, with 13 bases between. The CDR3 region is CASSLLDRAYEQYF. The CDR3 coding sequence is TGTGCCAGCAGCCTATTGGACAGAGCCTACGAGCAGTACTTC.

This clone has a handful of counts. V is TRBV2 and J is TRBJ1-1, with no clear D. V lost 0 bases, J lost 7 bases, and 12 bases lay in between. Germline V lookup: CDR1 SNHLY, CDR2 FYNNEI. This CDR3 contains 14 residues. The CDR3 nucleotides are TGTGCCAGCAGTGAAGCATCCACATACCGTGAAGCTTTCTTT. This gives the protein CASSEASTYREAFF.

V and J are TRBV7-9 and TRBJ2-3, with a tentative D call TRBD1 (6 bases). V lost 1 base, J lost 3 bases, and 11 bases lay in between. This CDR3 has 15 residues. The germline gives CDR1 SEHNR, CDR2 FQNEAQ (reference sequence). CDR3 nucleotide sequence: TGTGCCAGCAGCTTAGGCACAGGGCGAACAGATACGCAGTATTTT. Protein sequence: CASSLGTGRTDTQYF.

The CDR3 DNA reads as TGCGCCAGCAGCCAAGAACCCAGGGGTCATAATGAAAAACTGTTTTTT. It translates to CASSQEPRGHNEKLFF. The chain uses TRBV4-1 and TRBJ1-4; D might be TRBD1 (6 bases). Trimming cost V 0 bases and J 4 bases, with 12 bases left between them. Germline assignment: CDR1 MGHRA and CDR2 YSYEKL. This CDR3 comprises 16 residues.

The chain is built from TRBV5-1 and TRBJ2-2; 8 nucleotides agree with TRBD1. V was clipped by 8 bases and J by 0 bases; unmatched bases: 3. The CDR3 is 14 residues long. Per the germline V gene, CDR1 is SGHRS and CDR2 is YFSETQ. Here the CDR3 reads CASGQGPNTGELFF. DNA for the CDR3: TGCGCCAGTGGACAGGGTCCGAACACCGGGGAGCTGTTTTTT.

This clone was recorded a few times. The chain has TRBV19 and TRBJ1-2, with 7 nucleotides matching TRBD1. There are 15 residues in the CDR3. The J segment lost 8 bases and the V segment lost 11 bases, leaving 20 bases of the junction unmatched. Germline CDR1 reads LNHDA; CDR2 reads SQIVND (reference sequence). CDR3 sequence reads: CAGSGAGGRMEGYTF. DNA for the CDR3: TGTGCCGGTTCCGGGGCAGGGGGTCGGATGGAAGGCTACACCTTC.

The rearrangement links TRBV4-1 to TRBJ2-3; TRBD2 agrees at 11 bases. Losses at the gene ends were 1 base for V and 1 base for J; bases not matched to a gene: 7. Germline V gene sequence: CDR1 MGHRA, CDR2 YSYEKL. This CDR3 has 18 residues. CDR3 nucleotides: TGCGCCAGCAGCCAAGGGGGGCTAGCGGGAGGTGGCACAGATACGCAGTATTTT. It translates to CASSQGGLAGGGTDTQYF.

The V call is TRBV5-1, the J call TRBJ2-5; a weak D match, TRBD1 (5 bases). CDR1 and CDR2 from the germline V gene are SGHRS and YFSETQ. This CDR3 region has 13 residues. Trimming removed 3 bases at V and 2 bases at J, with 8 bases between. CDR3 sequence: CASSSAGQETQYF. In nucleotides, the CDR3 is TGCGCCAGCAGCTCGGCAGGGCAAGAGACCCAGTACTTC.

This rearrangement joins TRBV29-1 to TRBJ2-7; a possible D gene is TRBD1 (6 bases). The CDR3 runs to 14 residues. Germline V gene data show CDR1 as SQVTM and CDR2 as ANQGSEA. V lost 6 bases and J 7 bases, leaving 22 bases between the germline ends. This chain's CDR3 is CSVKKQGLASEQYF. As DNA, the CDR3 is TGCAGCGTCAAAAAACAGGGATTGGCGTCTGAGCAGTACTTC.

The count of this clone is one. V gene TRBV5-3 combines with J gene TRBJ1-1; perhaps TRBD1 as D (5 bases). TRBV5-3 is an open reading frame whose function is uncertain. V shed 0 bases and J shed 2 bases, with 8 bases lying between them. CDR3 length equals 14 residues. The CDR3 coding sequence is TGTGCCAGAAGCTTGGGACAGCGAAACACTGAAGCTTTCTTT. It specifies CARSLGQRNTEAFF.

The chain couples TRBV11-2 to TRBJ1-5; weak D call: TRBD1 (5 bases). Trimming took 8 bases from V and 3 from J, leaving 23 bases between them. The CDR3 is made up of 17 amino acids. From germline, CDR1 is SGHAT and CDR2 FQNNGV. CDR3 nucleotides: TGTGCCAGCGCCTCTGGAGGGGTCCTGGAAAACAATCAGCCCCAGCATTTT. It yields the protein CASASGGVLENNQPQHF.

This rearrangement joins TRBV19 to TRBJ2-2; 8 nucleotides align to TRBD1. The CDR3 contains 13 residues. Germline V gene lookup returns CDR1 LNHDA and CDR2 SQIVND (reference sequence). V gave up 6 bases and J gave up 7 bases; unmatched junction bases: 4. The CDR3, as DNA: TGTGCCAGTAGAGGACAGGGAGTCGGGGAGCTGTTTTTT. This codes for CASRGQGVGELFF.

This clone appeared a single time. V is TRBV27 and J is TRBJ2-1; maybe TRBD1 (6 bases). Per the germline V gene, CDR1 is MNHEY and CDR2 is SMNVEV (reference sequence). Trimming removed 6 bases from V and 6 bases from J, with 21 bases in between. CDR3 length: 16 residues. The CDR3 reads CASSHGVTGLGNEQFF. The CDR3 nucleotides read TGTGCCAGCAGCCACGGGGTCACAGGGCTCGGCAATGAGCAGTTCTTC.

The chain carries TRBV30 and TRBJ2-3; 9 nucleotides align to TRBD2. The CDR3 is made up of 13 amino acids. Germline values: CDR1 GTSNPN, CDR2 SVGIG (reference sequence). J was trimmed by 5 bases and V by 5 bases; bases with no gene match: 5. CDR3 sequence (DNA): TGTGCCTGGCTGCGGGAGGGCTTAGATACGCAGTATTTT. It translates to CAWLREGLDTQYF.